The 16 T cell receptor beta chains listed next were all sequenced from one sample in a study of OX40 agonist ivuxolimab in advanced cancers. This table comes from immunoSEQ multiplex PCR, and its TCRdb copy is limited to in-frame clones, with some not included. The table lists approximately 20,000 clones, roughly 71% of them singletons. The sequencing used CD4+ or CD8+ T cells sorted from blood, collected in a trial of the OX40 agonist ivuxolimab. The receptors originated from an adult with an advanced solid tumor such as melanoma, head and neck, liver or kidney cancer.

This CDR3 is CASRWTTNTGELFF. Written as DNA, the CDR3 is TGTGCCAGCAGATGGACTACAAACACCGGGGAGCTGTTTTTT. The V gene is TRBV7-2, the J gene TRBJ2-2; TRBD2 might be the D (6 bases). Trimming took off 6 bases at V and 2 bases at J, with 10 bases between the two ends. The CDR3 covers 14 residues. Germline V gene lookup returns CDR1 SGHTA and CDR2 FQGNSA.

V usage is TRBV6-1 and J usage is TRBJ2-2; either TRBD1 or TRBD2 may supply D (7 bases each). The CDR3 has 15 residues. Trimming took off 4 bases at V and 5 bases at J, with 14 bases between the two ends. CDR1 MNHNS and CDR2 SASEGT come from the germline V gene. Here the CDR3 DNA reads TGTGCCAGCAGTGCAGGGGGGGTTGAAACCGGGGAGCTGTTTTTT. Its translation is CASSAGGVETGELFF.

This clone was recorded a few times. J is TRBJ1-5 and V is TRBV2; a weak D match, TRBD1 (5 bases). The V end lost 7 bases, the J end lost 3 bases, and 16 bases lay between the germline ends. Germline CDR1 reads SNHLY; CDR2 reads FYNNEI. The CDR3 length is 15 residues. CDR3 DNA sequence: TGTGCCAGCAAGAAGGGCAGGGCCTACAATCAGCCCCAGCATTTT. It is translated as CASKKGRAYNQPQHF.

V is TRBV5-4 and J is TRBJ2-3; no reliable D call. Between the trimmed V and J ends, which lost 6 bases and 4 bases, there was a span of 6 bases. CDR3 size: 11 residues. CDR1 and CDR2 (germline): SGHNT, YYREEE (reference sequence). The CDR3 region has the DNA TGTGCCAGCAAACCGGCAGATACGCAGTATTTT. Translation gives CASKPADTQYF.

The V call is TRBV10-3, the J call TRBJ2-1; tentative D call: TRBD1 (5 bases). The CDR3 runs 15 residues. CDR1 ENHRY and CDR2 SYGVKD come from the germline V gene. Trimming took 3 bases from V and 6 from J, leaving 15 bases between them. The CDR3 DNA reads TGTGCCATCAGTGACTACGTGGCAGGGATCAATGAGCAGTTCTTC. Its translation: CAISDYVAGINEQFF.

V gene TRBV5-4 combines with J gene TRBJ2-1; D may be TRBD1 (6 bases). Trimming took 0 bases from V and 6 from J, leaving 10 bases between them. This CDR3 contains 14 residues. Germline lookup yields CDR1 SGHNT and CDR2 YYREEE (reference sequence). CDR3 in DNA: TGTGCCAGCAGCTTGGGTCAGGGGAGCAATGAGCAGTTCTTC. It specifies CASSLGQGSNEQFF.

This clone is medium-sized (0.01 to 0.1%) by share. The gene calls are TRBV7-8 and TRBJ2-1; D unresolved. The CDR3 consists of 10 residues. Deletions cut 1 base from V and 8 bases from J, with 0 bases between. Germline V lookup: CDR1 SGHVS, CDR2 FQNEAQ. The CDR3 region is CASSLDEQFF. The CDR3 DNA is TGTGCCAGCAGCTTAGATGAGCAGTTCTTC.

The chain combines TRBV27 with TRBJ2-7; D is perhaps TRBD2 (7 bases). Trimming took off 3 bases at V and 8 bases at J, with 17 bases between the two ends. This CDR3 comprises 14 residues. Germline values: CDR1 MNHEY, CDR2 SMNVEV (reference sequence). Here the CDR3 reads CASSLAGASSKQYF. The CDR3 coding sequence is TGTGCCAGCAGTTTGGCGGGGGCCAGTAGTAAGCAGTACTTC.

The rearrangement uses TRBV19 and TRBJ2-7, with unresolved D. The V end was cut by 3 bases, the J end by 0 bases, with 9 bases between. Germline V gene lookup returns CDR1 LNHDA and CDR2 SQIVND (reference sequence). This CDR3 is 14 amino acids long. The CDR3 DNA reads TGTGCCAGTAGTATTAGTCTCAGCTCCTACGAGCAGTACTTC. Its protein product is CASSISLSSYEQYF.

The rearrangement uses TRBV12-5 and TRBJ2-7, with TRBD1 as a possible D gene (6 bases). The CDR3 is 13 amino acids. Looked up from germline, CDR1 is LGHNT and CDR2 is FRNRAP. Trimming stripped 7 bases from V and 2 bases from J, with 12 bases between. CDR3: CASALDSTYEQYF. The CDR3 nucleotides are TGTGCTAGTGCCCTGGACAGTACCTACGAGCAGTACTTC.

V gene TRBV13 combines with J gene TRBJ2-2; D may be TRBD1 or TRBD2 (6 bases each). The CDR3 covers 14 residues. Trimming removed 6 bases from V and 3 bases from J, with 11 bases in between. Looked up from germline, CDR1 is PRHDT and CDR2 is FYEKMQ (reference sequence). The CDR3, as DNA: TGTGCCAGCAGGCGGAGGGGGGACACCGGGGAGCTGTTTTTT. Protein product: CASRRRGDTGELFF.

The genes are TRBV4-1 and TRBJ2-2; 10 nucleotides agree with TRBD1. V dropped 0 bases and J dropped 4; count of bases not matched to a gene: 5. The CDR3 runs to 17 residues. Germline V lookup: CDR1 MGHRA, CDR2 YSYEKL. The CDR3 nucleotides are TGCGCCAGCAGCCAAGACCGGACAGGGGGAACCACCGGGGAGCTGTTTTTT. It yields the protein CASSQDRTGGTTGELFF.

This clone was observed a few times. This chain links TRBV6-1 with TRBJ2-7, with TRBD1 matching over 8 bases. Germline assignment: CDR1 MNHNS and CDR2 SASEGT. Trimming took 2 bases from V and 4 from J; bases not matched to a gene: 7. The CDR3 contains 15 residues. The CDR3 nucleotides read TGTGCCAGCAGTGAATGGAGGACAGGGTTGTACGAGCAGTACTTC. Its protein is CASSEWRTGLYEQYF.

This sequence joins TRBV4-2 and TRBJ2-3; D ambiguous. Germline CDR1 and CDR2: LGHNA and YNFKEQ. The V end lost 1 base, the J end lost 3 bases, and 8 bases lay between the germline ends. This CDR3 is built from 14 residues. The CDR3 DNA is TGTGCCAGCAGCCAAGGATTAGGGACAGATACGCAGTATTTT. Translation gives CASSQGLGTDTQYF.

This chain links TRBV5-1 with TRBJ1-4; 7 nucleotides match TRBD1. Germline V gives CDR1 SGHRS, CDR2 YFSETQ. The CDR3 is made up of 14 amino acids. The V gene end was trimmed by 7 bases and the J gene end by 4 bases; junction bases not matched to a gene: 7. The CDR3 spells CASREGQHNEKLFF. The CDR3 nucleotides are TGCGCCAGCCGAGAGGGACAGCATAATGAAAAACTGTTTTTT.

This chain connects TRBV7-9 to TRBJ2-5; no definite D call. CDR3 length: 14 residues. The V end was cut by 1 base, the J end by 0 bases, with 6 bases between. Germline V gene sequence: CDR1 SEHNR, CDR2 FQNEAQ (reference sequence). This chain's CDR3 is CASSLVGYQETQYF. CDR3 sequence (DNA): TGTGCCAGCAGCTTAGTCGGGTACCAAGAGACCCAGTACTTC.